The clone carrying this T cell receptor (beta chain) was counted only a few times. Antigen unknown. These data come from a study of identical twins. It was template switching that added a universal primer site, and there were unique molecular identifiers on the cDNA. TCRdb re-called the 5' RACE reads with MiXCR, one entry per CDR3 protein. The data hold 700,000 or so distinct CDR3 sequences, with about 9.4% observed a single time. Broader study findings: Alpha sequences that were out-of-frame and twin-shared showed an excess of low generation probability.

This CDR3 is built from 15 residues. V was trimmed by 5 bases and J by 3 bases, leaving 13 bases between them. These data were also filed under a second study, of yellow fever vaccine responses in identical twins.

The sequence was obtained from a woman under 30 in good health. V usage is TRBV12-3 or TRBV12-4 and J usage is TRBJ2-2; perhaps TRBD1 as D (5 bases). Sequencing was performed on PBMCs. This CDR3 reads CASSTGHVYTGELFF. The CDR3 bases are TGTGCCAGCAGTACTGGACACGTGTACACCGGGGAGCTGTTTTTT.